The next 15 T cell receptor beta chains were all read from a single sample in a study of T cell responses to AZD1222 COVID-19 vaccine. Method: immunoSEQ multiplex PCR; TCRdb's copy keeps in-frame clones and lacks some. Among 120,000 or so clones listed, less than 95% were seen once. The sequences come from peripheral blood, collected on day 0 of AZD1222 vaccination. These receptors all come from an adult in good health.

The chain links TRBV7-8 to TRBJ2-2, with D possibly matching TRBD1 (5 bases). This CDR3 is built from 16 residues. V lost 1 base and J 5 bases, leaving 14 bases between the germline ends. Germline CDR1 is SGHVS and CDR2 is FQNEAQ. The CDR3 sequence: CASSLVGQGGTGELFF. The DNA of the CDR3 is TGTGCCAGCAGCTTAGTAGGGCAGGGTGGTACCGGGGAGCTGTTTTTT.

In its sample, this clone was seen once. The chain employs TRBV11-2 and TRBJ2-7; D is uncertain. Trimming stripped 4 bases from V and 4 bases from J, with 8 bases between. The CDR3 totals 12 residues. Looked up from germline, CDR1 is SGHAT and CDR2 is FQNNGV. CDR3 residues: CASSSDPYEQYF. CDR3 nucleotide sequence: TGTGCCAGCAGCTCGGACCCTTACGAGCAGTACTTC. The whole variable domain, filled in from reference TRBV11-2 and TRBJ2-7, reads EAGVAQSPRYKIIEKRQSVAFWCNPISGHATLYWYQQILGQGPKLLIQFQNNGVVDDSQLPKDRFSAERLKGVDSTLKIQPAKLEDSAVYLCASSSDPYEQYFGPGTRLTVT.

The CDR3: CASTPGPVYGYTF. CDR3 in DNA: TGTGCCAGCACTCCGGGACCGGTCTATGGCTACACCTTC. This chain joins TRBV6-5 and TRBJ1-2; TRBD1 might be the D (5 bases). V lost 7 bases to trimming and J lost 4 bases, with 13 bases between them. Germline CDR1 is MNHEY and CDR2 is SVGAGI. The CDR3 spans 13 residues.

This sequence joins TRBV6-1 and TRBJ2-7; D unresolved. Trimming shortened V by 3 bases and J by 6 bases, and 9 bases separated the two germline ends. This CDR3 is built from 12 residues. In germline, CDR1 is MNHNS, CDR2 SASEGT. CDR3 DNA: TGTGCCAGCAGTGATAATGTTGTCGAGCAGTACTTC. It is translated as CASSDNVVEQYF.

CDR3 bases: TGTGCCAGCAGCCTTGGAAATTCCCTCTCCTACGAGCAGTACTTC. The encoded protein is CASSLGNSLSYEQYF. The rearrangement links TRBV16 to TRBJ2-7; no firm D call. Germline CDR1 KGHSY, CDR2 FQNENV. V gave up 4 bases and J gave up 0 bases, with 13 bases separating them. There are 15 residues in the CDR3.

V is TRBV15 and J is TRBJ2-1; 9 bases map to TRBD1. This CDR3 region has 15 residues. V lost 7 bases and J lost 4; bases outside the gene matches: 8. Germline values: CDR1 LNHNV, CDR2 YYDKDF (reference sequence). The DNA for the CDR3 is TGTGCCACCAACAACAGGGGGCCAAGGTACAATGAGCAGTTCTTC. Residues: CATNNRGPRYNEQFF.

This clone was recorded only once. The chain links TRBV4-1 to TRBJ1-2; TRBD1 matches at 10 bases. Trimming cost V 0 bases and J 8 bases; bases outside gene matches: 9. The CDR3 has 16 residues. Germline-derived CDR1 and CDR2 are MGHRA and YSYEKL. The CDR3 protein is CASSQEGTGATGGYTF. The CDR3 nucleotides are TGCGCCAGCAGCCAAGAGGGGACAGGGGCCACTGGGGGCTACACCTTC.

The genes are TRBV5-4 and TRBJ1-1; D is ambiguous. The ends were cut back, 2 bases at V and 1 base at J, with 9 bases in the middle. CDR3 length equals 14 residues. Germline V gene lookup returns CDR1 SGHNT and CDR2 YYREEE (reference sequence). CDR3 region: CASSLGPRNTEAFF. The DNA for the CDR3 is TGTGCCAGCAGCTTAGGACCGAGGAACACTGAAGCTTTCTTT.

V and J are TRBV29-1 and TRBJ2-1; TRBD2 is a possible D gene (6 bases). There are 15 residues in the CDR3. The germline gives CDR1 SQVTM, CDR2 ANQGSEA. V was trimmed by 7 bases and J by 0 bases, leaving 16 bases between them. CDR3 sequence (DNA): TGCAGCGCTGCCCTTGGGACTGGCTCCTACAATGAGCAGTTCTTC. It is translated as CSAALGTGSYNEQFF.

Here the CDR3 reads CASSVEIGRADTQYF. Here the CDR3 DNA reads TGTGCCAGCAGCGTAGAGATCGGGAGGGCAGATACGCAGTATTTT. This chain uses TRBV9 with TRBJ2-3, with TRBD2 identical over 8 bases. Unmatched junction bases numbered 4, after V lost 0 bases and J lost 4 bases. In germline, CDR1 is SGDLS, CDR2 YYNGEE. The CDR3 is 15 amino acids.

The chain couples TRBV5-4 to TRBJ1-1; D perhaps matches TRBD1 (6 bases). V lost 0 bases and J 0 bases, leaving 12 bases between the germline ends. There are 16 residues in the CDR3. Germline V gene sequence: CDR1 SGHNT, CDR2 YYREEE (reference sequence). The CDR3 DNA reads TGTGCCAGCAGCTTGGGTGGGACATTCATGAACACTGAAGCTTTCTTT. Encoded protein: CASSLGGTFMNTEAFF.

The genes are TRBV28 and TRBJ1-5; D not certain. The germline CDR1 and CDR2 sequences are MDHEN and SYDVKM. There are 13 residues in the CDR3. The ends were cut back, 7 bases at V and 1 base at J, with 8 bases in the middle. DNA of the CDR3: TGTGCCAGCACCCCGGGGAGCAATCAGCCCCAGCATTTT. This codes for CASTPGSNQPQHF.

The genes are TRBV12-1 and TRBJ2-1; TRBD2, the table's D call, lacks a check against the DNA. TRBV12-1 is listed as a pseudogene. The CDR3 length is 12 residues. The CDR3 DNA reads TGTGCCAGCAGCCAAGGGACTAGCCGGCAGTTCTTC. Translation gives CASSQGTSRQFF.

A single count supports this clone. This chain connects TRBV6-5 to TRBJ2-7, with D uncertain. CDR3 length: 15 amino acids. V lost 0 bases to trimming and J lost 0 bases, with 9 bases between them. Germline CDR1 and CDR2: MNHEY and SVGAGI. CDR3 coding DNA: TGTGCCAGCAGTTACTCAGGCATGAGCTCCTACGAGCAGTACTTC. Translation gives CASSYSGMSSYEQYF.

The rearrangement links TRBV7-8 to TRBJ1-1; TRBD1 agrees at 7 bases. This CDR3 region has 14 residues. The germline CDR1 and CDR2 sequences are SGHVS and FQNEAQ. Unmatched junction bases numbered 4, after V lost 5 bases and J lost 1 base. The CDR3 is CASSPRQGNTEAFF. CDR3 nucleotide sequence: TGTGCCAGCAGCCCTCGACAGGGGAACACTGAAGCTTTCTTT.